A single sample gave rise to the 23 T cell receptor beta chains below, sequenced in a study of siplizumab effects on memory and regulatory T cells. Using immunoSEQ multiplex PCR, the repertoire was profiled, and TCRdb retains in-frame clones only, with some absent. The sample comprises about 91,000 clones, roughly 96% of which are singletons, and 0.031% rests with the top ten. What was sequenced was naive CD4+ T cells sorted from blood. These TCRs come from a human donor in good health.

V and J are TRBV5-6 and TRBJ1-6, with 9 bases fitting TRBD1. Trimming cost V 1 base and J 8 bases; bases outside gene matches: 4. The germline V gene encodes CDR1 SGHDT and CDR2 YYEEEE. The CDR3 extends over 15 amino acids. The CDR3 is CASSLRQGVYSPLHF. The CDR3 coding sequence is TGTGCCAGCAGCTTGAGACAGGGGGTATATTCACCCCTCCACTTT.

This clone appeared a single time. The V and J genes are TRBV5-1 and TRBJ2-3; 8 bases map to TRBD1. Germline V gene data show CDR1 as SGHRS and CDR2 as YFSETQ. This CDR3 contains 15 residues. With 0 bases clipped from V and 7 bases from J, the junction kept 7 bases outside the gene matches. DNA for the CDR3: TGCGCCAGCAGCTTGGTGGCAGGGGGCGGGAATACGCAGTATTTT. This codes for CASSLVAGGGNTQYF.

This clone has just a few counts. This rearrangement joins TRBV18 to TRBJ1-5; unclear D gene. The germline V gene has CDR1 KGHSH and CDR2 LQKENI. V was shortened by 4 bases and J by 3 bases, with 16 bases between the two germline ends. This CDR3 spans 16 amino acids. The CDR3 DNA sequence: TGTGCCAGCTCACAAAATGTCGGTGGATACAATCAGCCCCAGCATTTT. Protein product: CASSQNVGGYNQPQHF.

This CDR3 reads CASSGQGREKLFF. DNA for the CDR3: TGTGCCAGTTCCGGACAGGGGCGGGAAAAACTGTTTTTT. V is TRBV28 and J is TRBJ1-4; TRBD1 aligns across 9 bases. The CDR3 spans 13 residues. From germline, CDR1 is MDHEN and CDR2 SYDVKM. The ends lost 9 bases at V and 8 bases at J; junction bases unmatched: 7.

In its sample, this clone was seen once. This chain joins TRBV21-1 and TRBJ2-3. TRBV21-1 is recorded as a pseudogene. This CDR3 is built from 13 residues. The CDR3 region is CAPSDDSTDTQYF. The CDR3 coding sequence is TGTGCCCCCTCCGATGATAGCACAGATACGCAGTATTTT.

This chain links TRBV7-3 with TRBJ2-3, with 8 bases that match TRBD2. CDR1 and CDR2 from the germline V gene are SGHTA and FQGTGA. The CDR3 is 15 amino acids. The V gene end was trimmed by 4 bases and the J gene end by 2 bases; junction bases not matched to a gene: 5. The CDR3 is CASSSGLAPTDTQYF. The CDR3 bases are TGTGCCAGCAGCTCCGGACTAGCCCCCACAGATACGCAGTATTTT. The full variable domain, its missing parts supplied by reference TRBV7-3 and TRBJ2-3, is GAGVSQTPSNKVTEKGKYVELRCDPISGHTALYWYRQSLGQGPEFLIYFQGTGAADDSGLPNDRFFAVRPEGSVSTLKIQRTERGDSAVYLCASSSGLAPTDTQYFGPGTRLTVL.

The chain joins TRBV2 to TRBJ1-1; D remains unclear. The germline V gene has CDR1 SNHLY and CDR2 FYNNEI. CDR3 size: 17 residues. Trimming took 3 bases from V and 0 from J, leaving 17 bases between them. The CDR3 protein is CASSDYSGNLMNTEAFF. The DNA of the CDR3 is TGTGCCAGCAGTGATTATTCCGGAAACCTTATGAACACTGAAGCTTTCTTT.

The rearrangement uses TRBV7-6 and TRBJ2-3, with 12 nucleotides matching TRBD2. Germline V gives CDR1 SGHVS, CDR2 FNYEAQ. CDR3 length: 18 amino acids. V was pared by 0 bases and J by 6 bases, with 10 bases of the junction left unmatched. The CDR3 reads CASSLAASSGGVMDTQYF. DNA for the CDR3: TGTGCCAGCAGCTTAGCGGCGTCTAGCGGGGGGGTTATGGATACGCAGTATTTT.

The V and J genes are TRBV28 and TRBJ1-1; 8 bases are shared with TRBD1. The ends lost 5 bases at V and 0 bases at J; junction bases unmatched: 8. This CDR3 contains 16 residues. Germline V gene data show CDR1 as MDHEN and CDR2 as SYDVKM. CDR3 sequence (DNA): TGTGCCAGCAGTACCCGATGGACAGGGCTGAACACTGAAGCTTTCTTT. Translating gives CASSTRWTGLNTEAFF. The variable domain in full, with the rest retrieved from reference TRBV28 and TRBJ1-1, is DVKVTQSSRYLVKRTGEKVFLECVQDMDHENMFWYRQDPGLGLRLIYFSYDVKMKEKGDIPEGYSVSREKKERFSLILESASTNQTSMYLCASSTRWTGLNTEAFFGQGTRLTVV.

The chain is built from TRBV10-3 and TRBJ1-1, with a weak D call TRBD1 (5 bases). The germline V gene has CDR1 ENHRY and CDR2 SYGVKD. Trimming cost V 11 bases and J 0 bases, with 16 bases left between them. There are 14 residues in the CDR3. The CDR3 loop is CASERDFMNTEAFF. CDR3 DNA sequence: TGTGCCTCCGAGAGGGACTTCATGAACACTGAAGCTTTCTTT.

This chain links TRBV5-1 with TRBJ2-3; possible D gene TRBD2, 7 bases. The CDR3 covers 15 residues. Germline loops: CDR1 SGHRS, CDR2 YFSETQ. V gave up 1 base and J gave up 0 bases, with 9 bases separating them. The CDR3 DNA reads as TGCGCCAGCAGCTTGACGGGGGGCAGCACAGATACGCAGTATTTT. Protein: CASSLTGGSTDTQYF. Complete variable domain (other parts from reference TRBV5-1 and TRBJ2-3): KAGVTQTPRYLIKTRGQQVTLSCSPISGHRSVSWYQQTPGQGLQFLFEYFSETQRNKGNFPGRFSGRQFSNSRSEMNVSTLELGDSALYLCASSLTGGSTDTQYFGPGTRLTVL.

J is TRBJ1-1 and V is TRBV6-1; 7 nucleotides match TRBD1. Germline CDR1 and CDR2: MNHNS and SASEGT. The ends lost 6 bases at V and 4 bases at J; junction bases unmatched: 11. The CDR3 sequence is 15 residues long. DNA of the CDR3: TGTGCCAGCAGACCAGCCACAGGGGTCCCCACTGAAGCTTTCTTT. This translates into CASRPATGVPTEAFF.

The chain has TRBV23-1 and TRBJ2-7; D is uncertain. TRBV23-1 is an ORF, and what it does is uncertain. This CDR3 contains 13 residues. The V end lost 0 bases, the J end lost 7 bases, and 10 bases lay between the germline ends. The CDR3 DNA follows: TGCGCCAGCAGTCAATCGGTTCGTCCGGAGCAGTACTTC. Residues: CASSQSVRPEQYF.

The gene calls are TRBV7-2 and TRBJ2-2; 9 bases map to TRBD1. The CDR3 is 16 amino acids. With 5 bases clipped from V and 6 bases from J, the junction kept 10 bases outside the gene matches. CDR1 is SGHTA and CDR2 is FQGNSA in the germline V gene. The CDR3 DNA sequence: TGTGCCAGCAGCCCTAACCGAGGGACAGGGTCCGGGGAGCTGTTTTTT. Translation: CASSPNRGTGSGELFF. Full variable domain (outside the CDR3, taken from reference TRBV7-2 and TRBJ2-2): GAGVSQSPSNKVTEKGKDVELRCDPISGHTALYWYRQSLGQGLEFLIYFQGNSAPDKSGLPSDRFSAERTGGSVSTLTIQRTQQEDSAVYLCASSPNRGTGSGELFFGEGSRLTVL.

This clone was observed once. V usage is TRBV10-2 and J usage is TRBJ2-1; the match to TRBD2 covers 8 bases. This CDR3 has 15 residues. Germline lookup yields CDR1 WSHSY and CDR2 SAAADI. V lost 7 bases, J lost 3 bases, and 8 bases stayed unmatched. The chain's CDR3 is CASTTSGGLYNEQFF. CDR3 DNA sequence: TGCGCCAGCACTACGAGCGGGGGCCTCTACAATGAGCAGTTCTTC.

Here the CDR3 DNA reads TGTGCCAGCAGTCCCCTACCCCCGGTGGGTTCACGAGGAAACACCATATATTTT. Its protein product is CASSPLPPVGSRGNTIYF. V and J are TRBV27 and TRBJ1-3; D gene unclear. The germline V gene has CDR1 MNHEY and CDR2 SMNVEV (reference sequence). The CDR3 is made up of 18 amino acids. V was clipped by 5 bases and J by 4 bases, with 24 bases between them.

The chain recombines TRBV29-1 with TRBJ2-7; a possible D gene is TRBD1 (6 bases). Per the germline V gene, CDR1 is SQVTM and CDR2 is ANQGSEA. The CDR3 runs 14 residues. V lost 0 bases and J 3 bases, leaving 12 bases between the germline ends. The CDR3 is CSVEEGIGGYEQYF. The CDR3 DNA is TGCAGCGTTGAAGAAGGCATAGGGGGCTACGAGCAGTACTTC.

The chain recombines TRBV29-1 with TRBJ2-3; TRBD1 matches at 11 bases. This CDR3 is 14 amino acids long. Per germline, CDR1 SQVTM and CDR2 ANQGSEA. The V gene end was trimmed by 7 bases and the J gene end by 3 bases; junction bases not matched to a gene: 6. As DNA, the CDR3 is TGCAGCGCCCCAGGGACAGGGGGGACAGATACGCAGTATTTT. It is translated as CSAPGTGGTDTQYF.

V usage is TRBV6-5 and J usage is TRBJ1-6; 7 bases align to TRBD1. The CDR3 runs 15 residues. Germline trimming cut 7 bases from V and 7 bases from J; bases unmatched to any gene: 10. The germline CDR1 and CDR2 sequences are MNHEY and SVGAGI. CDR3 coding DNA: TGTGCCAGCAACATCGCCGGGACAGTAAATTCACCCCTCCACTTT. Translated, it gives CASNIAGTVNSPLHF.

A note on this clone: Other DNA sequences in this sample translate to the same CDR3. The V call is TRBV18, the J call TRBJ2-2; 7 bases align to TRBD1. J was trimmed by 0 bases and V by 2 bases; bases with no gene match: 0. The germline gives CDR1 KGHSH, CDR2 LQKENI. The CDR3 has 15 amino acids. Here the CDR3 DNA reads TGTGCCAGCTCACCAGGGACAGCGAACACCGGGGAGCTGTTTTTT. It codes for CASSPGTANTGELFF.

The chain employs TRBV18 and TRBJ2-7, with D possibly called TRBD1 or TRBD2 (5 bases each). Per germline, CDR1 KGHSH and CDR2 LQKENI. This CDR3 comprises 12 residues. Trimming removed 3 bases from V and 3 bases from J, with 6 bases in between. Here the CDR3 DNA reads TGTGCCAGCTCACCGGGGGTCTACGAGCAGTACTTC. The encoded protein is CASSPGVYEQYF.

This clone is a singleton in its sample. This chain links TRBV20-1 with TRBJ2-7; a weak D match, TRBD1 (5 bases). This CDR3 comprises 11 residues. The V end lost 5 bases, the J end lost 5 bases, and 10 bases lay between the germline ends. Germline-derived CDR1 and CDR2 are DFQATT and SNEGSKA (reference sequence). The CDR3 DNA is TGCAGTGCTCAAGGCAGGGACGAGCAGTACTTC. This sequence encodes CSAQGRDEQYF.

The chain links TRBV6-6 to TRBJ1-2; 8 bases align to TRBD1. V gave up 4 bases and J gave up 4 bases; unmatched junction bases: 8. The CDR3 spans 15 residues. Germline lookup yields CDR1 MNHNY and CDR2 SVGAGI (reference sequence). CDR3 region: CASSSQDRGGYGYTF. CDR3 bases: TGTGCCAGCAGTTCCCAAGACAGGGGCGGCTATGGCTACACCTTC.